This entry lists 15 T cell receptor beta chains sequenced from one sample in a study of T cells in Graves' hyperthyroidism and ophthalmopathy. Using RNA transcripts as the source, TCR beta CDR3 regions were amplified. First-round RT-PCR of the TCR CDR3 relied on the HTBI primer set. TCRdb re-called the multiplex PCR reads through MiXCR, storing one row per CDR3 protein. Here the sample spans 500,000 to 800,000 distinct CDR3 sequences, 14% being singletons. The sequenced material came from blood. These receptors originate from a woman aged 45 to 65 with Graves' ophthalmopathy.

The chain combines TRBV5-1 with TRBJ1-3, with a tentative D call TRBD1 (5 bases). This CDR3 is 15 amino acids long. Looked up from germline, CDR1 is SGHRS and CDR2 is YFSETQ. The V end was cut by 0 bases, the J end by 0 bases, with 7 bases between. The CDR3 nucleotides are TGCGCCAGCAGCTTGGGGACATTCTCTGGAAACACCATATATTTT. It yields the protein CASSLGTFSGNTIYF.

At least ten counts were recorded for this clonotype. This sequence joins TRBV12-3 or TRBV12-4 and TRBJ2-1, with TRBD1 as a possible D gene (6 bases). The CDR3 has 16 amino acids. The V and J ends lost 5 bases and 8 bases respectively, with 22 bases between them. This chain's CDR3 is CASSRTTGVPPHEQFF. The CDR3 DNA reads TGTGCCAGCAGTCGTACGACAGGAGTTCCTCCACATGAGCAGTTCTTC.

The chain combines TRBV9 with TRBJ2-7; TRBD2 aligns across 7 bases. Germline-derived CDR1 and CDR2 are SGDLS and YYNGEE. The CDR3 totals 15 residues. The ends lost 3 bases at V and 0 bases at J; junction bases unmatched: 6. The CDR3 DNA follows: TGTGCCAGCAGCGAGGATGGCGGGGGCTCCTACGAGCAGTACTTC. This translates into CASSEDGGGSYEQYF.

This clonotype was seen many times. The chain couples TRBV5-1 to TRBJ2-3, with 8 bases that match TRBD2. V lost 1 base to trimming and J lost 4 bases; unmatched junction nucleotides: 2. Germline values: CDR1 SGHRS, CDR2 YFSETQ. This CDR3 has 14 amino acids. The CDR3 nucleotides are TGCGCCAGCAGCTTGTTTAGCGGGGCAGATACGCAGTATTTT. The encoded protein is CASSLFSGADTQYF.

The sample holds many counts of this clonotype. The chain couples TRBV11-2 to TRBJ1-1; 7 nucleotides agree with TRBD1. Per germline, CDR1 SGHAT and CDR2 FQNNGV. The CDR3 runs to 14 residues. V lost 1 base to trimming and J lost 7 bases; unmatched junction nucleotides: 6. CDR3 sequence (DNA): TGTGCCAGCAGCTTAGCCGACAGGGCCTATGAAGCTTTCTTT. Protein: CASSLADRAYEAFF.

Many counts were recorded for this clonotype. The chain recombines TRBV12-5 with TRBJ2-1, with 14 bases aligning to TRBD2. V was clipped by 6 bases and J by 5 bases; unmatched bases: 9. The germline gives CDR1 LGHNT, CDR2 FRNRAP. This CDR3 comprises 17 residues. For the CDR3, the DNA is TGTGCTAGTGGCGCGGGGACTAGCGGGAGTTCCCACAATGAGCAGTTCTTC. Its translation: CASGAGTSGSSHNEQFF.

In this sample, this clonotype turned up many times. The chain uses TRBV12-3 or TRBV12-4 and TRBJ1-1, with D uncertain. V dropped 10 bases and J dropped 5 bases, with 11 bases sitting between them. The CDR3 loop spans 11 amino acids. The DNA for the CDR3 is TGTGCCACCTTGTTCGGGACTGAAGCTTTCTTT. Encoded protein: CATLFGTEAFF.

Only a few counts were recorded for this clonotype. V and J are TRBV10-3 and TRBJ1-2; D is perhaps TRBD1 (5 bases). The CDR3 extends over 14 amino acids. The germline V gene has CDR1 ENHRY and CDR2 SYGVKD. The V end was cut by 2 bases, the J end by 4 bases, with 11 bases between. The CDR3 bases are TGTGCCATCAGTGAGGGGGGACGGAGCTATGGCTACACCTTC. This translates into CAISEGGRSYGYTF.

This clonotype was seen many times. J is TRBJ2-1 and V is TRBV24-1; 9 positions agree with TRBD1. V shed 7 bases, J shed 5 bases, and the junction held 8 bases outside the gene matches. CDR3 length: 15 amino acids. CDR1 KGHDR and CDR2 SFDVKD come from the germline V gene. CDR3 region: CATSVRQGVNNEQFF. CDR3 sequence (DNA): TGTGCCACCAGCGTCAGACAGGGGGTGAACAATGAGCAGTTCTTC.

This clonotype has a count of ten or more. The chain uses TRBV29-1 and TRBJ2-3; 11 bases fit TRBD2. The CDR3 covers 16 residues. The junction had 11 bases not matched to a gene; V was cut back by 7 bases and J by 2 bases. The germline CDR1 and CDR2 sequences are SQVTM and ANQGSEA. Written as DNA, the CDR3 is TGCAGCGGCCGACTAGCGGGACCATTACACACAGATACGCAGTATTTT. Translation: CSGRLAGPLHTDTQYF.

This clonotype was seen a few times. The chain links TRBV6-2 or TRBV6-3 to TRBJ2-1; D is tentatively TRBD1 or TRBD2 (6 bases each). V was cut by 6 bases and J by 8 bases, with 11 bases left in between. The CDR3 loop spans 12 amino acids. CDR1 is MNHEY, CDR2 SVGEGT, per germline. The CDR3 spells CASRGRGDEQFF. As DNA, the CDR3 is TGTGCCAGCAGAGGTAGGGGGGATGAGCAGTTCTTC.

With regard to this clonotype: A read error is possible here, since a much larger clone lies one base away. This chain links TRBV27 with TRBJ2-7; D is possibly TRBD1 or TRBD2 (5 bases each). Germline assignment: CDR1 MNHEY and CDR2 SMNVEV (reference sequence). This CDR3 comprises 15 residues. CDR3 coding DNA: TGTGCCAGCGGTTTTGTCTCCGGGACCTCCTACGAGCAGTACTTC. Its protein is CASGFVSGTSYEQYF.

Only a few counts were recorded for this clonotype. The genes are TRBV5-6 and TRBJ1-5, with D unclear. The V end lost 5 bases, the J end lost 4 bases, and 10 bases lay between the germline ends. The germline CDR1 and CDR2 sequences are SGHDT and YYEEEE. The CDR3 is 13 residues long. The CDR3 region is CASSVGRNQPQHF. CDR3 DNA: TGTGCCAGCAGTGTCGGCCGGAATCAGCCCCAGCATTTT.

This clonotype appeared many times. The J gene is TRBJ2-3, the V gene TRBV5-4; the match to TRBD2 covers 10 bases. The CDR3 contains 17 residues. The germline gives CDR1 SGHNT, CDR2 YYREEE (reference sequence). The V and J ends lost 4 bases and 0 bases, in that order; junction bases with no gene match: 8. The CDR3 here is CASSEKAGGFSTDTQYF. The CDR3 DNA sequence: TGTGCCAGCAGCGAAAAAGCGGGAGGGTTTAGCACAGATACGCAGTATTTT.

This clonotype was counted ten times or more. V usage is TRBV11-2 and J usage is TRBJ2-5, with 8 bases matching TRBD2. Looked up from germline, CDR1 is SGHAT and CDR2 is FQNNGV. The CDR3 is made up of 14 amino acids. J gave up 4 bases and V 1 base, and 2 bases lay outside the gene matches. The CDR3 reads CASSLGREGETQYF. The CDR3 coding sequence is TGTGCCAGCAGCTTAGGACGGGAGGGAGAGACCCAGTACTTC.